Presented here are 12 T cell receptor beta chains from one specimen sequenced in a study of CD8+ T cells in alopecia areata. After isolation, RNA underwent reverse transcription to generate cDNA as the sequencing template. The data were produced by immunoSEQ multiplex PCR, yet TCRdb's version contains in-frame clones alone and is incomplete. The sample presents over 100,000 clones, none singletons. Sequenced material: lesional skin. These receptor sequences come from a C3H/HeJ mouse with alopecia areata. This strain has MHC haplotype H2-k.

Many counts were recorded for this clone. Germline and genes: mouse. The read terminates 4 residues before the CDR3 end, so the remaining end is supplied by the germline J gene. The J gene is TRBJ2-3, the V gene TRBV13-3, with D unclear. Germline CDR1 NNHDY, CDR2 SYVADS. V was clipped by 0 bases and J by 0 bases, with 8 bases between them. This CDR3 comprises 15 residues. CDR3 DNA, as far as it was read: TGTGCCAGCAGTGATGCTGACAATAGTGCAGAA. This encodes CASSDADNSAE. The CDR3, in full, reads CASSDADNSAETLYF.

Note on this clone: Mouse gene names and germline throughout. The missing CDR3 end, 4 residues past where the read stops, is filled in from the germline J gene. V usage is TRBV13-3 and J usage is TRBJ2-7; 12 bases are shared with TRBD1. Looked up from germline, CDR1 is NNHDY and CDR2 is SYVADS. The CDR3 totals 13 residues. The sequenced part of the CDR3 DNA is TGTGCCATCCGGGACAGGGGGCTTAAT. This encodes CAIRDRGLN. Given in full, the CDR3 is CAIRDRGLNEQYF.

This clone was recorded a few times. The genes are named according to mouse. With the read ending 4 residues before the CDR3 end, the germline J gene is used to fill in that end. The chain carries TRBV29 and TRBJ1-1; D is unresolved. V lost 1 base and J 0 bases, leaving 3 bases between the germline ends. Looked up from germline, CDR1 is MSHET and CDR2 is SYDVDS. The CDR3 runs to 13 residues. Here the CDR3 reads CASSLFTNTEVFF. CDR3 DNA (partial): TGTGCTAGCAGTTTATTCACAAACACA. The complete variable domain, with remaining parts taken from reference TRBV29 and TRBJ1-1, reads DMKVTQMPRYLIKRMGENVLLECGQDMSHETMYWYRQDPGLGLQLIYISYDVDSNSEGDIPKGYRVSRKKREHFSLILDSAKTNQTSVYFCASSLFTNTEVFFGKGTRLTVV.

Notes on this clone: The genes and germline here are from mouse. From the germline J gene comes the end of the CDR3, since the read stops 4 residues before it. The chain carries TRBV13-1 and TRBJ1-4, with a tentative D call TRBD1 (6 bases). The CDR3 extends over 15 amino acids. V was shortened by 2 bases and J by 5 bases, with 13 bases between the two germline ends. Germline-derived CDR1 and CDR2 are NSHNY and SYGAGN. The CDR3 bases that were read are TGTGCCAGCAGTGAGGGGGGGCCTATTAACGAA. This gives the protein CASSEGGPINE. The entire CDR3 protein is CASSEGGPINERLFF.

Concerning this clone: Gene names denote mouse genes. Read sequence stops 4 residues before the CDR3 end, and the germline J gene provides the missing end. This chain connects TRBV13-3 to TRBJ1-4, with 9 bases aligning to TRBD1. The junction had 3 bases not matched to a gene; V was cut back by 1 base and J by 2 bases. CDR1 is NNHDY, CDR2 SYVADS, per germline. The CDR3 has 16 amino acids. CDR3 sequence: CASSDFGTGSNERLFF. The sequenced part of the CDR3 DNA is TGTGCCAGCAGTGATTTCGGGACAGGGTCCAACGAA. Drawing the rest from reference TRBV13-3 and TRBJ1-4, the complete variable domain is EAAVTQSPRSKVAVTGGKVTLSCHQTNNHDYMYWYRQDTGHGLRLIHYSYVADSTEKGDIPDGYKASRPSQENFSLILELASLSQTAVYFCASSDFGTGSNERLFFGHGTKLSVL.

This clone was picked up a small number of times. The germline and genes are mouse ones. The read ends 4 residues early relative to the CDR3; the germline J gene fills the gap. The genes are TRBV17 and TRBJ2-4; 8 bases map to TRBD1. The CDR3 loop spans 14 amino acids. CDR1 is MNHDT, CDR2 YYDKIL, per germline. The CDR3 reads CASSRDRQGNTLYF. CDR3 DNA, as far as it was read: TGTGCTAGCAGTAGAGATCGACAGGGGAAC.

Note on this clone: Mouse gene names and germline throughout. The read ends 4 residues early relative to the CDR3; the germline J gene fills the gap. This chain joins TRBV13-3 and TRBJ2-5, with 12 bases fitting TRBD2. This CDR3 is 16 amino acids long. Germline loops: CDR1 NNHDY, CDR2 SYVADS. J gave up 2 bases and V 6 bases, and 7 bases lay outside the gene matches. The covered CDR3 bases are TGTGCCAGCACTCCGGGGACTGGGGGGACCCAAGAC. Translated: CASTPGTGGTQD. The entire CDR3 is CASTPGTGGTQDTQYF.

For this clone: Any gene name here is a mouse gene name. The CDR3 goes on 4 residues after the read ends, and that part is filled in from the germline J gene. The chain has TRBV1 and TRBJ2-5, with 7 bases aligning to TRBD2. The V gene end was trimmed by 0 bases and the J gene end by 0 bases; junction bases not matched to a gene: 3. The CDR3 has 16 residues. The germline CDR1 and CDR2 sequences are NSQYPW and LRSPGD (reference sequence). The sequenced part of the CDR3 DNA is TGCACCTGCAGTGCAGATACTGGGGTTAACCAAGAC. Its protein is CTCSADTGVNQD. The full CDR3 sequence reads CTCSADTGVNQDTQYF.

A word on this clone: Gene names and germline match the mouse. The CDR3 bases that were read are TGTGCCAGCAGTCACTGGGACCAAGAC. Translated, it gives CASSHWDQD. The whole CDR3 protein is CASSHWDQDTQYF. V is TRBV19 and J is TRBJ2-5, with D maybe TRBD2 (6 bases). The read finishes 4 residues shy of the CDR3 end, and the germline J gene is used to complete it. Per the germline V gene, CDR1 is FNHDT and CDR2 is SITEND (reference sequence). This CDR3 has 13 amino acids. With 4 bases removed from V and 1 base from J, the gap between germline ends came to 7 bases.

This clone turned up a few times. At residue 14, the TCRdb amino acid sequence and the translated nucleotide sequence differ, so the protein here is the DNA translation. Gene names and germline refer to mouse. The read finishes 3 residues shy of the CDR3 end, and the germline J gene is used to complete it. This chain links TRBV13-3 with TRBJ1-3; 10 positions agree with TRBD1. Germline V CDR1 and CDR2: NNHDY, SYVADS. The CDR3 has 17 amino acids. V lost 0 bases, J lost 2 bases, and 5 bases stayed unmatched. The CDR3 bases that were read are TGTGCCAGCAGTGATGTGGGACAGGGGAAGACTGGAAATACG. This encodes CASSDVGQGKTGNT. The full CDR3 is CASSDVGQGKTGNTLYF.

This clone was counted a few times. The protein given in TCRdb and the translation of the DNA differ at residue 12, and the sequence presented here derives from the DNA. Gene names denote mouse genes. The read terminates 3 residues ahead of where the CDR3 ends, so the germline J gene completes it. The chain has TRBV1 and TRBJ1-3; 7 nucleotides agree with TRBD1. The germline V gene encodes CDR1 NSQYPW and CDR2 LRSPGD (reference sequence). This CDR3 is built from 15 residues. Germline trimming cut 6 bases from V and 0 bases from J; bases unmatched to any gene: 5. The CDR3 spells CTCSRDRSSGNTLYF. The sequenced CDR3 bases are TGCACCTGCAGCCGGGACAGATCTTCTGGAAATACG.

Many counts were recorded for this clone. Gene names and germline refer to mouse. With the read ending 4 residues before the CDR3 end, the germline J gene is used to fill in that end. This chain connects TRBV13-3 to TRBJ2-5; 10 bases agree with TRBD2. The CDR3 consists of 14 residues. CDR1 is NNHDY and CDR2 is SYVADS in the germline V gene. The DNA read from the CDR3 is TGTGCCAGCAGTTCTGGGGGGGCGAGGGAC. It yields the protein CASSSGGARD. The CDR3 as a whole reads CASSSGGARDTQYF.